The 14 T cell receptor beta chains presented below share a single source sample, sequenced in a study of blood T cell repertoires in COVID-19. The method was immunoSEQ multiplex PCR; TCRdb's version includes in-frame clones alone and lacks a portion of them. The sample lists under 80,000 clones; 65% to 90% were seen once. Sequences were obtained from peripheral blood. The receptors derive from a woman aged 60 to 75 with acute or convalescent COVID-19.

This chain links TRBV19 with TRBJ1-1, with D possibly TRBD1 on 5 matching bases. Looked up from germline, CDR1 is LNHDA and CDR2 is SQIVND (reference sequence). Trimming stripped 8 bases from V and 4 bases from J, with 11 bases between. The CDR3 runs to 12 residues. CDR3 sequence: CASGRGTTEAFF. The CDR3 region has the DNA TGTGCCAGTGGACGGGGGACCACTGAAGCTTTCTTT. The variable domain in full, completed from reference TRBV19 and TRBJ1-1, reads DGGITQSPKYLFRKEGQNVTLSCEQNLNHDAMYWYRQDPGQGLRLIYYSQIVNDFQKGDIAEGYSVSREKKESFPLTVTSAQKNPTAFYLCASGRGTTEAFFGQGTRLTVV.

This clone turned up a few times. V is TRBV21-1 and J is TRBJ2-6; the listed D gene, TRBD1, was not tested against the DNA. TRBV21-1 is designated a pseudogene. This CDR3 contains 17 residues. The CDR3 DNA sequence: TGTGCCAGCAGCAAGAACAGGGAAAGGTCTGGGGCCAACGTCCTGACTTTC. Protein sequence: CASSKNRERSGANVLTF.

This chain links TRBV6-5 with TRBJ2-5; TRBD1 matches 7 bases. The CDR3 loop spans 14 amino acids. The germline V gene encodes CDR1 MNHEY and CDR2 SVGAGI. The J segment lost 4 bases and the V segment lost 2 bases, leaving 4 bases of the junction unmatched. The CDR3 here is CASSYAQGLETQYF. The CDR3 DNA reads as TGTGCCAGCAGTTACGCACAGGGGTTAGAGACCCAGTACTTC.

The CDR3 loop reads CSASGGPFPDTQYF. In DNA, the CDR3 is TGCAGTGCTAGTGGTGGGCCATTCCCAGATACGCAGTATTTT. The V and J genes are TRBV20-1 and TRBJ2-3; D is undetermined. The CDR3 runs 14 residues. The V gene lost 3 bases and the J gene lost 4 bases, with 14 bases spanning the gap. Per the germline V gene, CDR1 is DFQATT and CDR2 is SNEGSKA (reference sequence).

The genes are TRBV6-4 and TRBJ2-7; 7 bases agree with TRBD2. CDR1 is MRHNA and CDR2 is SNTAGT in the germline V gene. The CDR3 is 14 residues long. The V gene end was trimmed by 2 bases and the J gene end by 6 bases; junction bases not matched to a gene: 7. The CDR3 protein is CASSDGGESSEQYF. CDR3 coding DNA: TGTGCCAGCAGTGACGGGGGGGAATCATCCGAGCAGTACTTC.

The V and J genes are TRBV12-1 and TRBJ1-1; TRBD1 is taken as the D call from the table, unchecked against the DNA. TRBV12-1 counts as a pseudogene. The CDR3 has 17 residues. CDR3 sequence: CASTQRTERCENTEAFF. CDR3 nucleotide sequence: TGTGCCAGCACCCAGCGGACAGAGCGTTGTGAGAACACTGAAGCTTTCTTT.

The count of this clone is one. The V and J genes are TRBV11-3 and TRBJ2-1; no definite D call. CDR1 SGHNT and CDR2 YENEEA come from the germline V gene. This CDR3 has 14 amino acids. V lost 2 bases and J lost 3, with 8 bases in between. In nucleotides, the CDR3 is TGTGCCAGCAGCTTATCGGGTTACTACAATGAGCAGTTCTTC. Translating it yields CASSLSGYYNEQFF.

The chain combines TRBV5-1 with TRBJ2-3; D is perhaps TRBD1 (6 bases). Trimming stripped 0 bases from V and 3 bases from J, with 11 bases between. CDR1 and CDR2 from the germline V gene are SGHRS and YFSETQ. The CDR3 spans 15 residues. In nucleotides, the CDR3 is TGCGCCAGCAGCTTGGCCTCGCAGGGGACAGATACGCAGTATTTT. It translates to CASSLASQGTDTQYF.

The V call is TRBV4-1, the J call TRBJ2-1; 13 bases match TRBD2. Trimming cost V 0 bases and J 15 bases; bases outside gene matches: 5. Germline V lookup: CDR1 MGHRA, CDR2 YSYEKL. The CDR3 is 14 residues long. CDR3 protein: CASSQDGLAGVPFF. The CDR3 DNA is TGCGCCAGCAGCCAAGACGGACTAGCGGGGGTCCCGTTCTTC.

The chain links TRBV23-1 to TRBJ1-5; 8 bases match TRBD1. TRBV23-1 is an ORF for which the function is uncertain. After removal of 2 bases from V and 7 bases from J, the junction contained 4 bases not matched to a gene. This CDR3 is 14 amino acids long. As DNA, the CDR3 is TGCGCCAGCAGTCAAACCAGGGGGCTACAGCCCCAGCATTTT. Encoded protein: CASSQTRGLQPQHF.

The rearrangement joins TRBV10-3 to TRBJ1-3; maybe TRBD1 (5 bases). V was cut by 6 bases and J by 1 base, with 13 bases left in between. The CDR3 consists of 15 residues. In germline, CDR1 is ENHRY, CDR2 SYGVKD. As DNA, the CDR3 is TGTGCCATCAGCGAGGGACGGAGGTCTGGAAACACCATATATTTT. As protein: CAISEGRRSGNTIYF.

This clone was counted a single time. The chain links TRBV21-1 to TRBJ1-3. TRBV21-1 represents a pseudogene. CDR3 length: 16 amino acids. The CDR3, as DNA: TGTGCCAGCAGCAAAGGTCTATGGTCGGCTGGAAACACCATATATTTT. Residues: CASSKGLWSAGNTIYF.

The J gene is TRBJ1-2, the V gene TRBV9; the match to TRBD1 covers 9 bases. CDR1 and CDR2 from the germline V gene are SGDLS and YYNGEE. The CDR3 has 15 amino acids. J gave up 8 bases and V 4 bases, and 12 bases lay outside the gene matches. The CDR3 nucleotides read TGTGCCAGCAGCTCCCAGATAGGACAGGGGATCGGCTACACCTTC. Its translation: CASSSQIGQGIGYTF.

This clone was seen a few times. In DNA form, the CDR3 reads TGTGCCAGCTCACCGGGGAGACAGGGGGACACTGAAGCTTTCTTT. Translation gives CASSPGRQGDTEAFF. The chain carries TRBV18 and TRBJ1-1; TRBD1 matches at 9 bases. Trimming cost V 3 bases and J 3 bases; bases outside gene matches: 5. The CDR3 has 15 amino acids. Germline assignment: CDR1 KGHSH and CDR2 LQKENI.